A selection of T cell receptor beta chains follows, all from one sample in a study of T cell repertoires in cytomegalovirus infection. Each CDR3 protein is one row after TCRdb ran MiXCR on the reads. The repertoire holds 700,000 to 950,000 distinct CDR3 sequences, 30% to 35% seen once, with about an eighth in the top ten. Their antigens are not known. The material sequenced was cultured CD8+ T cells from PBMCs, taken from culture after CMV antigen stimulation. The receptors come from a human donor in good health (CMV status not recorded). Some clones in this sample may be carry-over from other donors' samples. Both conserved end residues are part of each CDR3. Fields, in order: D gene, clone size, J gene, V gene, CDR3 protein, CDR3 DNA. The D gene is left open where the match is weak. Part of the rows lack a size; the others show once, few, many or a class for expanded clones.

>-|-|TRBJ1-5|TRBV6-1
CASSEVQPQHF
TGTGCCAGCAGTGAAGTCCAGCCCCAGCATTTT
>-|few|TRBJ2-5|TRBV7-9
CASSPGVQETQYF
TGTGCCAGCAGCCCCGGGGTCCAAGAGACCCAGTACTTC
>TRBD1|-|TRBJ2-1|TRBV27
CASSWDRGSSYNEQFF
TGTGCCAGCAGTTGGGACAGGGGAAGCTCCTACAATGAGCAGTTCTTC
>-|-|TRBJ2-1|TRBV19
CASSIVVALYNEQFF
TGTGCCAGTAGTATAGTGGTAGCGCTCTACAATGAGCAGTTCTTC
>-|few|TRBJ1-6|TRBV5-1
CASTPSPLPKRNSPLHF
TGCGCCAGTACTCCTTCGCCGCTCCCGAAACGCAATTCACCCCTCCACTTT
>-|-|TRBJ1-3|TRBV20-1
CSASPVGVGNTIYF
TGCAGTGCCTCCCCGGTGGGGGTTGGAAACACCATATATTTT
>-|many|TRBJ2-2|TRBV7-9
CASSALNRVAGELFF
TGTGCCAGCAGCGCACTCAATAGGGTGGCCGGGGAGCTGTTTTTT
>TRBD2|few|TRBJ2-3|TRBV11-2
CASSLVGTSGTDTQYF
TGTGCCAGCAGCTTAGTGGGGACTAGCGGCACAGATACGCAGTATTTT
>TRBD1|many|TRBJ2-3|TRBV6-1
CASSEGQGTDTQYF
TGTGCCAGCAGTGAAGGACAGGGGACGGATACGCAGTATTTT
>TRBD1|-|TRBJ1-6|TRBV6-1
CASRTGYKNSPLHF
TGTGCCAGTCGGACAGGGTATAAGAATTCACCCCTCCACTTT
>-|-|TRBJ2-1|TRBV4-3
CASSHSTQGYEQFF
TGCGCCAGCAGCCATTCTACCCAGGGGTATGAGCAGTTCTTC
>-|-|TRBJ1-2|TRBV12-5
CASAPEEGSDGYTF
TGTGCTAGTGCCCCCGAGGAGGGGTCGGATGGCTACACCTTC
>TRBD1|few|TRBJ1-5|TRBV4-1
CASSQVGQGNQPQHF
TGCGCCAGCAGCCAAGTCGGACAGGGAAATCAGCCCCAGCATTTT
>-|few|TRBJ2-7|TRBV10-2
CASSAYRDNYEQYF
TGCGCCAGCAGTGCCTATCGGGATAACTACGAGCAGTACTTC
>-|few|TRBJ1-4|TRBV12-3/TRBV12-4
CASSLAPGVKDEKLFF
TGTGCCAGCAGTTTGGCCCCGGGAGTAAAGGACGAAAAACTGTTTTTT
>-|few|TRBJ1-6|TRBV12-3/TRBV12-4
CASSLLGELGNSPLHF
TGTGCCAGCAGTTTATTGGGGGAATTGGGGAATTCACCCCTCCACTTT
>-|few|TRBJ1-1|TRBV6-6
CASSEIRGLNTEAFF
TGTGCCAGCAGTGAGATTCGGGGATTGAACACTGAAGCTTTCTTT
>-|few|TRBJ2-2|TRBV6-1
CASSSPPSGTGELFF
TGTGCCAGCAGTTCGCCACCCTCCGGCACCGGGGAGCTGTTTTTT
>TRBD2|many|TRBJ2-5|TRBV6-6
CASSKLAGKETQYF
TGTGCCAGCAGCAAATTAGCGGGGAAAGAGACCCAGTACTTC
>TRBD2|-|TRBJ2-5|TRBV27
CASSFGSGVQETQYF
TGTGCCAGCAGTTTTGGTAGCGGGGTTCAAGAGACCCAGTACTTC
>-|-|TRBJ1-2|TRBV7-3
CASSLGKGNYGYTF
TGTGCCAGCAGCTTAGGCAAGGGAAACTATGGCTACACCTTC
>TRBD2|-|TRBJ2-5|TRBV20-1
CSARDQVAGLRAQYF
TGCAGTGCTAGAGATCAGGTAGCGGGGCTAAGGGCCCAGTACTTC
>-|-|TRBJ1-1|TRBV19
CASRLGAELYTEALF
TGTGCCAGTAGACTCGGGGCAGAATTATACACTGAAGCTCTCTTT
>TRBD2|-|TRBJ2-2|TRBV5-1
CASTTFLPGLAGGNTGELFF
TGCGCCAGCACCACGTTCCTGCCGGGACTAGCGGGGGGCAACACTGGGGAGCTGTTTTTT
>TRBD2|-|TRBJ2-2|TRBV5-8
CASSLNLLAVANTGELFF
TGTGCCAGCAGCTTGAATTTGCTAGCGGTTGCGAACACCGGGGAGCTGTTTTTT
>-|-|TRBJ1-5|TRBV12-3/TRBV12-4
CASRMGPFEDQPQHF
TGTGCCAGCAGAATGGGACCCTTCGAGGATCAGCCCCAGCATTTT
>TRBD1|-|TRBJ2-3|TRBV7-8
CASSYDRGGGTDTQYF
TGTGCCAGCAGCTACGACAGGGGTGGGGGCACAGATACGCAGTATTTT
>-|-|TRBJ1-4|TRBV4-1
CASSNRGLNEKLFF
TGCGCCAGCAGCAACCGGGGCCTCAATGAAAAACTGTTTTTT
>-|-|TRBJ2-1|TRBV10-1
CASSEGLNNEQFF
TGCGCCAGCAGTGAGGGACTTAACAATGAGCAGTTCTTC
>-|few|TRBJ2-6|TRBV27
CASSPYPRASTGANVLTF
TGTGCCAGCAGTCCGTACCCCAGGGCTTCTACTGGGGCCAACGTCCTGACTTTC
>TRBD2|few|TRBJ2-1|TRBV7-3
CASSLVPSGNNEQFF
TGTGCCAGCAGCTTAGTACCTAGCGGAAACAATGAGCAGTTCTTC
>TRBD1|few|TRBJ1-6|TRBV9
CASSPGTGIFSPLHF
TGTGCCAGCAGCCCCGGGACAGGGATATTTTCACCCCTCCACTTT